This passage covers 26 T cell receptor beta chains from one sample sequenced in a study of cytomegalovirus exposure and HLA in healthy donors. The PCR ran on 60 Vbeta and 13 Jbeta primers. Assay used: immunoSEQ multiplex PCR; TCRdb lists only in-frame clones, some missing. The profile shows 84,000 or so clones, 62% of them singletons. The sequenced sample was PBMCs. These TCRs come from a young woman in good health and CMV-seropositive.

Of note for this clone: Other DNA sequences in the same sample also yield this CDR3. The rearrangement uses TRBV20-1 and TRBJ1-1; D ambiguous. The ends were cut back, 6 bases at V and 0 bases at J, with 5 bases in the middle. CDR1 DFQATT and CDR2 SNEGSKA come from the germline V gene (reference sequence). The CDR3 loop spans 11 amino acids. The CDR3 region has the DNA TGCAGTGCCAGGATGAACACTGAAGCTTTCTTT. This encodes CSARMNTEAFF.

The rearrangement joins TRBV29-1 to TRBJ2-3, with D tentatively TRBD1 (6 bases). V shed 7 bases and J shed 4 bases, with 12 bases lying between them. From germline, CDR1 is SQVTM and CDR2 ANQGSEA. This CDR3 contains 12 residues. CDR3 sequence reads: CSAGEWADTQYF. The CDR3 bases are TGCAGCGCAGGGGAATGGGCAGATACGCAGTATTTT.

The genes are TRBV18 and TRBJ1-1; D is unresolved. This CDR3 spans 13 amino acids. In germline, CDR1 is KGHSH, CDR2 LQKENI. V was cut by 3 bases and J by 6 bases, with 11 bases left in between. As DNA, the CDR3 is TGTGCCAGCTCACCCACTCAGAGCGCTGAAGCTTTCTTT. Translation gives CASSPTQSAEAFF.

V and J are TRBV5-4 and TRBJ1-5; D is possibly TRBD1 (5 bases). Per the germline V gene, CDR1 is SGHNT and CDR2 is YYREEE (reference sequence). There are 13 residues in the CDR3. V was shortened by 4 bases and J by 2 bases, with 7 bases between the two germline ends. CDR3 coding DNA: TGTGCCAGCAGCCTACAGGGCAATCAGCCCCAGCATTTT. It encodes CASSLQGNQPQHF.

V is TRBV18 and J is TRBJ2-7, with D perhaps TRBD1 (5 bases). This CDR3 has 13 amino acids. Deletions cut 6 bases from V and 0 bases from J, with 9 bases between. The V gene's germline CDR1 is KGHSH and CDR2 LQKENI. CDR3 protein: CASSIQDSYEQYF. The CDR3 nucleotides are TGTGCCAGCTCTATACAGGACTCCTACGAGCAGTACTTC.

This clone has a single count. The V gene is TRBV11-3, the J gene TRBJ2-3; D remains unclear. Germline V CDR1 and CDR2: SGHNT, YENEEA. The CDR3 spans 13 residues. Trimming took 5 bases from V and 1 from J, leaving 7 bases between them. CDR3 in DNA: TGTGCCAGCAGCCCCCGGGGCACAGATACGCAGTATTTT. Protein: CASSPRGTDTQYF.

The chain combines TRBV7-9 with TRBJ1-2; no reliable D call. Germline CDR1 SEHNR, CDR2 FQNEAQ (reference sequence). The CDR3 is 17 amino acids. V lost 2 bases, J lost 0 bases, and 16 bases lay in between. The CDR3 reads CASSLRLLGDTNYGYTF. The CDR3 DNA reads as TGTGCCAGCAGCTTAAGGCTTTTAGGTGACACTAACTATGGCTACACCTTC.

The chain uses TRBV25-1 and TRBJ1-2; weak D call: TRBD1 (5 bases). V lost 6 bases and J lost 6, with 14 bases in between. CDR3 length: 13 amino acids. CDR1 is MGHDK, CDR2 SYGVNS, per germline. CDR3 sequence reads: CASSLREFDGYTF. The CDR3 nucleotides are TGTGCCAGCAGCCTCAGGGAATTCGATGGCTACACCTTC.

The rearrangement links TRBV28 to TRBJ1-1; weak D call: TRBD1 (6 bases). The CDR3 loop spans 14 amino acids. Germline V lookup: CDR1 MDHEN, CDR2 SYDVKM. V dropped 7 bases and J dropped 1 base, with 13 bases sitting between them. The DNA for the CDR3 is TGTGCCAGCAAAACACAGGGAGAGAACACTGAAGCTTTCTTT. It codes for CASKTQGENTEAFF.

As concerns this clone: Its ends do not fully match the called genes, so a read error is possible. The chain is built from TRBV4-1 and TRBJ1-2; D not certain. Germline V gene data show CDR1 as MGHRA and CDR2 as YSYEKL. The CDR3 spans 15 residues. The CDR3 region is CASSQDSPSNYGYPF. CDR3 DNA: TGCGCCAGCAGCCAAGATAGCCCGAGTAACTATGGCTACCCCTTC.

This clone was observed a few times. The rearrangement uses TRBV15 and TRBJ1-5, with no clear D. V was pared by 4 bases and J by 0 bases, with 13 bases between. Germline CDR1 reads LNHNV; CDR2 reads YYDKDF (reference sequence). The CDR3 runs to 16 residues. This CDR3 is CATSTDEDNSNQPQHF. In nucleotides, the CDR3 is TGTGCCACCAGCACTGACGAGGATAATAGCAATCAGCCCCAGCATTTT.

This clone was seen only a few times. The conserved phenylalanine or tryptophan is not found at the CDR3 terminus, so this likely reflects a read error. The limits of the CDR3 on the DNA are not certain, so only TCRdb's listed CDR3 is given. V gene TRBV30 combines with J gene TRBJ1-2; whether TRBD1, the table's D call, matches the DNA was not checked. The length of the CDR3 is 13 amino acids, counting both ends. Germline V lookup: CDR1 GTSNPN, CDR2 SVGIG (reference sequence). The CDR3 sequence is CAWRPSGQAVAYL.

A few counts support this clone. The V and J genes are TRBV5-1 and TRBJ1-2; perhaps TRBD1 as D (6 bases). V was trimmed by 0 bases and J by 2 bases, leaving 17 bases between them. Germline V CDR1 and CDR2: SGHRS, YFSETQ. The CDR3 runs 17 residues. CDR3 in DNA: TGCGCCAGCAGCTTGGTCCCGGGGGGCCCGACGAACTATGGCTACACCTTC. It is translated as CASSLVPGGPTNYGYTF. Using reference TRBV5-1 and TRBJ1-2 for the parts outside the CDR3, the full variable domain is KAGVTQTPRYLIKTRGQQVTLSCSPISGHRSVSWYQQTPGQGLQFLFEYFSETQRNKGNFPGRFSGRQFSNSRSEMNVSTLELGDSALYLCASSLVPGGPTNYGYTFGSGTRLTVV.

This clone was observed once. The V and J genes are TRBV10-3 and TRBJ1-2; D possibly corresponds to TRBD1 (5 bases). The CDR3 contains 12 residues. Trimming cost V 5 bases and J 4 bases, with 8 bases left between them. Looked up from germline, CDR1 is ENHRY and CDR2 is SYGVKD. The CDR3 here is CAISNGGYGYTF. In DNA form, the CDR3 reads TGTGCCATCAGTAACGGGGGCTATGGCTACACCTTC.

This clone has more than one count but fewer than ten. The gene calls are TRBV5-4 and TRBJ1-1; D gene uncertain. This CDR3 comprises 11 residues. Trimming cost V 4 bases and J 8 bases, with 9 bases left between them. Germline V gene lookup returns CDR1 SGHNT and CDR2 YYREEE (reference sequence). The CDR3 coding sequence is TGTGCCAGCAGCCTGAGCGGCGAAGCTTTCTTT. Translated, it gives CASSLSGEAFF.

About this clone itself: A read error may produce the germline difference seen at one junction end. The chain employs TRBV5-1 and TRBJ1-2, with no clear D. CDR3 length: 14 amino acids. Germline CDR1 reads SGHRS; CDR2 reads YFSETQ. The CDR3 DNA reads TGCGCCAGCAGCTTGGGCGGTTCTAACTATGGCTACCCCTTC. Translation gives CASSLGGSNYGYPF.

This chain joins TRBV18 and TRBJ1-1, with 10 bases fitting TRBD1. The V gene's germline CDR1 is KGHSH and CDR2 LQKENI. V gave up 3 bases and J gave up 4 bases; unmatched junction bases: 2. The CDR3 runs to 14 residues. The CDR3 nucleotides are TGTGCCAGCTCACCGGACAGGGGGGGCACTGAAGCTTTCTTT. Translating gives CASSPDRGGTEAFF.

This clone was seen only once. The chain has TRBV5-1 and TRBJ2-7; possibly TRBD2 for D (6 bases). Germline-derived CDR1 and CDR2 are SGHRS and YFSETQ. The V end lost 2 bases, the J end lost 9 bases, and 18 bases lay between the germline ends. The CDR3 loop spans 14 amino acids. Here the CDR3 reads CASSFGGTLNAQYF. The CDR3 bases are TGCGCCAGCAGCTTTGGGGGGACCTTAAACGCGCAGTACTTC. The entire variable domain, with the rest obtained from reference TRBV5-1 and TRBJ2-7, is as follows: KAGVTQTPRYLIKTRGQQVTLSCSPISGHRSVSWYQQTPGQGLQFLFEYFSETQRNKGNFPGRFSGRQFSNSRSEMNVSTLELGDSALYLCASSFGGTLNAQYFGPGTRLTVT.

This clone was counted a few times. The gene calls are TRBV18 and TRBJ1-2; maybe TRBD1 (5 bases). Trimming removed 4 bases at V and 4 bases at J, with 13 bases between. Germline V lookup: CDR1 KGHSH, CDR2 LQKENI. The CDR3 covers 14 residues. This CDR3 reads CASSLTTDLYGYTF. The DNA of the CDR3 is TGTGCCAGCTCACTCACGACAGATCTCTATGGCTACACCTTC.

V is TRBV7-9 and J is TRBJ2-1, with a tentative D call TRBD2 (7 bases). The CDR3 is 15 amino acids. Trimming shortened V by 0 bases and J by 4 bases, and 10 bases separated the two germline ends. Germline CDR1 is SEHNR and CDR2 is FQNEAQ (reference sequence). The CDR3 loop reads CASSLAGGPYNEQFF. The CDR3 DNA sequence: TGTGCCAGCAGCTTAGCGGGGGGGCCATACAATGAGCAGTTCTTC.

V is TRBV25-1 and J is TRBJ2-7; the D gene is possibly TRBD2 (6 bases). Germline V gene data show CDR1 as MGHDK and CDR2 as SYGVNS. CDR3 length equals 13 residues. Trimming cost V 8 bases and J 9 bases, with 20 bases left between them. CDR3 sequence: CASAGTGSTGQYF. In DNA form, the CDR3 reads TGTGCCAGCGCCGGGACCGGGAGTACGGGGCAGTACTTC.

A few counts support this clone. The chain has TRBV7-2 and TRBJ2-7, with 11 bases aligning to TRBD2. There are 16 residues in the CDR3. V lost 1 base and J lost 2; bases outside the gene matches: 4. Per germline, CDR1 SGHTA and CDR2 FQGNSA. CDR3 nucleotides: TGTGCCAGCAGCTTAGTCACTAGCGGGGGAACCTACGAGCAGTACTTC. Translation gives CASSLVTSGGTYEQYF.

The chain combines TRBV19 with TRBJ1-1; 10 positions agree with TRBD1. The CDR3 is 16 amino acids. Germline CDR1 is LNHDA and CDR2 is SQIVND (reference sequence). The trim removed 7 bases at V and 3 bases at J, leaving 11 bases unmatched. CDR3 in DNA: TGTGCCAGTAAAATCCGGGACAGGGGTTCGGACACTGAAGCTTTCTTT. Protein product: CASKIRDRGSDTEAFF.

In DNA, the CDR3 is TGTGCCAGCAGTGGACAGGGTTTATATGGCTACACCTTC. It specifies CASSGQGLYGYTF. The V call is TRBV6-1, the J call TRBJ1-2, with 7 bases fitting TRBD1. V shed 4 bases and J 5 bases; nucleotides not matched to a gene: 4. The CDR3 runs to 13 residues. Germline lookup yields CDR1 MNHNS and CDR2 SASEGT.

The rearrangement links TRBV7-6 to TRBJ1-1; unclear D gene. Trimming shortened V by 2 bases and J by 1 base, and 5 bases separated the two germline ends. In germline, CDR1 is SGHVS, CDR2 FNYEAQ. This CDR3 has 13 amino acids. The CDR3 DNA reads TGTGCCAGCAGCTTAAACAGGAACACTGAAGCTTTCTTT. The encoded protein is CASSLNRNTEAFF.

Of note for this clone: One end of the junction fails to match germline, which may point to a read error. The chain employs TRBV20-1 and TRBJ2-3; tentative D call: TRBD1 (5 bases). CDR3 size: 9 residues. From germline, CDR1 is DFQATT and CDR2 SNEGSKA (reference sequence). CDR3 DNA sequence: TGCAGTGCTAGAGAGCCCAGGGTTTTT. Translation gives CSAREPRVF.